This T cell receptor beta chain was captured in a study of blood T cell repertoires in COVID-19. Trimming pared 5 bases from V and 8 bases from J, leaving 12 bases between. CDR1 and CDR2 from the germline V gene are SGHVS and FQNEAQ. The CDR3 consists of 12 residues. This table comes from immunoSEQ multiplex PCR, and its TCRdb copy is limited to in-frame clones, with some not included. Altogether about 210,000 clones are present, about four fifths being singletons, with the ten largest covering 2% to 3%. This chain links TRBV7-8 with TRBJ1-2, with D tentatively TRBD1 (5 bases). The sample was peripheral blood. This clonotype was sampled from a woman aged 40 to 50 with active or convalescent COVID-19. CDR3 protein: CASSPQRGGYTF. The CDR3 DNA follows: TGTGCCAGCAGCCCCCAGCGGGGCGGCTACACCTTC.